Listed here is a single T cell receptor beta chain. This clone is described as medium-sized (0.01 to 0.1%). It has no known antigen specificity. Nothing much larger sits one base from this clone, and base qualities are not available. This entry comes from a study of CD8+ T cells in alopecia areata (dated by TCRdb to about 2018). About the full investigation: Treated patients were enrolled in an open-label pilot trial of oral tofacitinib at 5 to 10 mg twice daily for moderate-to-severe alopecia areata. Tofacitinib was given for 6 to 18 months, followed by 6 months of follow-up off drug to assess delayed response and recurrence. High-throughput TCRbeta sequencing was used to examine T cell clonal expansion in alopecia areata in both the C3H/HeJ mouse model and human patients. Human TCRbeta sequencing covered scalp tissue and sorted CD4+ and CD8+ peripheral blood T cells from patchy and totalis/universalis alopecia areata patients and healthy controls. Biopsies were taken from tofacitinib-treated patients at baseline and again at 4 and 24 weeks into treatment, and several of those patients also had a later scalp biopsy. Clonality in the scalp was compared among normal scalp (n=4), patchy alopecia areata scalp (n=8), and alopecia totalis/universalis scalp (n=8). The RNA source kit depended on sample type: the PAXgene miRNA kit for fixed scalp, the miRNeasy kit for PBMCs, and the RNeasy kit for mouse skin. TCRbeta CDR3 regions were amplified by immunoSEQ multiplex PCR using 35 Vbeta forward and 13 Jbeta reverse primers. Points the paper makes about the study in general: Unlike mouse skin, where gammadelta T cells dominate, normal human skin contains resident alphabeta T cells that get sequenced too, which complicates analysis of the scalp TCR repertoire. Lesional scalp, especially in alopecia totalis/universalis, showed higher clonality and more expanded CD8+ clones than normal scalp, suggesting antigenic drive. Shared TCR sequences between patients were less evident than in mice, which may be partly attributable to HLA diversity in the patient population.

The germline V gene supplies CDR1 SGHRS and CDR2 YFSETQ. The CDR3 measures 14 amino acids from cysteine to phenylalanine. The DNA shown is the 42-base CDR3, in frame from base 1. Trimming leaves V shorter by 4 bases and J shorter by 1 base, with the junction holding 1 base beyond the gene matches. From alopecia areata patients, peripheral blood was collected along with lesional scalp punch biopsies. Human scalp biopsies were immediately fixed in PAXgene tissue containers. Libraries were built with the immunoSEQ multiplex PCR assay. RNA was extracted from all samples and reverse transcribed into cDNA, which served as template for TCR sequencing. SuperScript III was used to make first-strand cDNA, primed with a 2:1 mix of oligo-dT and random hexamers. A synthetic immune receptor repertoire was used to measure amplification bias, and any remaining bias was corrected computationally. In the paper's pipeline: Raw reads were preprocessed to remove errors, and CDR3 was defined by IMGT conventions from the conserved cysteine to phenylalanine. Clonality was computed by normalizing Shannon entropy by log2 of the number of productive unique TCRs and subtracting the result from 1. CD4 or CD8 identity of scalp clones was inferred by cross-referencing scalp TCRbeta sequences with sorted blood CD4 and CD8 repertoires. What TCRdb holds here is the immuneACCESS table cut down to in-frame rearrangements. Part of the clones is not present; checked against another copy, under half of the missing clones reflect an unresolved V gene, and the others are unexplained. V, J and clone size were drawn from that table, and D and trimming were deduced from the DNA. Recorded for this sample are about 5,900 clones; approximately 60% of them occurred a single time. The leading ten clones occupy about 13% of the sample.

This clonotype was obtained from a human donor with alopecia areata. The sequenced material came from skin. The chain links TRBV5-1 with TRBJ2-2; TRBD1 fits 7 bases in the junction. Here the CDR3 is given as CASSRDRNTGELFF. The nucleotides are TGCGCCAGCAGCCGGGACAGGAACACCGGGGAGCTGTTTTTT.